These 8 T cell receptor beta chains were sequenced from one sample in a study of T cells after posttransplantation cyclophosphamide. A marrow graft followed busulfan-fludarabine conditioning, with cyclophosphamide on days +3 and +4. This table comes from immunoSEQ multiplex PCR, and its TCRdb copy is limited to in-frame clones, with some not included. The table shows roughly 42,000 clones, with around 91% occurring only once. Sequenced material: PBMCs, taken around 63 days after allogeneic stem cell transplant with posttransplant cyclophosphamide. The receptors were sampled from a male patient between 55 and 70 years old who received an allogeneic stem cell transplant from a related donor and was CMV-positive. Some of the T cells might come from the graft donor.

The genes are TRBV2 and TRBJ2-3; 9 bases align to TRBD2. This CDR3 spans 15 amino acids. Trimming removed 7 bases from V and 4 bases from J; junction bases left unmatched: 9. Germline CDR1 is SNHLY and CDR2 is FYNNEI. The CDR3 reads CASKGGGAGADTQYF. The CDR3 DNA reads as TGTGCCAGCAAGGGCGGGGGGGCCGGTGCAGATACGCAGTATTTT.

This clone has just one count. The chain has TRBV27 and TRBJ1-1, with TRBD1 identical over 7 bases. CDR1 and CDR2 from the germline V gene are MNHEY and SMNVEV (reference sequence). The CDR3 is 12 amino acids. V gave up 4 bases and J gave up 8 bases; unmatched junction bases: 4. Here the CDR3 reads CASSSTGNEAFF. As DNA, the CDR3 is TGTGCCAGCAGTTCGACAGGGAACGAAGCTTTCTTT.

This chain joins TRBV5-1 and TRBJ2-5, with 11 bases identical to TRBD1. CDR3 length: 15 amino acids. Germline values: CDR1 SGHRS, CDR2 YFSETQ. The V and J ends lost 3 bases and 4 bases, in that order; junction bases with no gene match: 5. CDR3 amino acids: CASSSIGTGGETQYF. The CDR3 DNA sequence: TGCGCCAGCAGCTCAATCGGGACAGGGGGAGAGACCCAGTACTTC.

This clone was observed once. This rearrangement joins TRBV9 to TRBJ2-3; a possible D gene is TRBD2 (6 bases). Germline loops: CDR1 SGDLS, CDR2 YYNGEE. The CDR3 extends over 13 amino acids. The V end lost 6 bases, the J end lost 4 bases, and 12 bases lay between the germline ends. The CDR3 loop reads CASTLGGADTQYF. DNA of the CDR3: TGTGCCAGCACCCTGGGGGGTGCAGATACGCAGTATTTT.

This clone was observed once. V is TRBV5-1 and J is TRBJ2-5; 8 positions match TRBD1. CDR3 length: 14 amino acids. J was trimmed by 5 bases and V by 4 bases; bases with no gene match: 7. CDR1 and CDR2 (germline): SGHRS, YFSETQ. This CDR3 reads CASSESGGWETQYF. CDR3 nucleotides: TGCGCCAGCAGCGAGTCAGGGGGCTGGGAGACCCAGTACTTC.

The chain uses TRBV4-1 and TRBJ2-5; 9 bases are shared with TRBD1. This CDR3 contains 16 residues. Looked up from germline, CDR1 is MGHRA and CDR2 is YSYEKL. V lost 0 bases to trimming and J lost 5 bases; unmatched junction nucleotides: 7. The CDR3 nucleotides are TGCGCCAGCAGCCAAGATCACAGGGGGCAGGGGGAGACCCAGTACTTC. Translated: CASSQDHRGQGETQYF.

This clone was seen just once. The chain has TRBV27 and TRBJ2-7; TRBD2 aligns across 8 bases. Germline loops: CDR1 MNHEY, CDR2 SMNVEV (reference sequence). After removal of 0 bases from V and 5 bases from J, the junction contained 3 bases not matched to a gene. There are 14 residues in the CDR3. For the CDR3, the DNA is TGTGCCAGCAGTTTATCGAGGACTAGCAACGAGCAGTACTTC. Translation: CASSLSRTSNEQYF.

The CDR3 region has the DNA TGTGCCAGCAGATGGGCCCAGGTTACTGAGCAGTACTTC. Amino acid sequence: CASRWAQVTEQYF. The V gene is TRBV2, the J gene TRBJ2-7; D gene uncertain. The V end lost 6 bases, the J end lost 7 bases, and 16 bases lay between the germline ends. The CDR3 has 13 amino acids. From germline, CDR1 is SNHLY and CDR2 FYNNEI.